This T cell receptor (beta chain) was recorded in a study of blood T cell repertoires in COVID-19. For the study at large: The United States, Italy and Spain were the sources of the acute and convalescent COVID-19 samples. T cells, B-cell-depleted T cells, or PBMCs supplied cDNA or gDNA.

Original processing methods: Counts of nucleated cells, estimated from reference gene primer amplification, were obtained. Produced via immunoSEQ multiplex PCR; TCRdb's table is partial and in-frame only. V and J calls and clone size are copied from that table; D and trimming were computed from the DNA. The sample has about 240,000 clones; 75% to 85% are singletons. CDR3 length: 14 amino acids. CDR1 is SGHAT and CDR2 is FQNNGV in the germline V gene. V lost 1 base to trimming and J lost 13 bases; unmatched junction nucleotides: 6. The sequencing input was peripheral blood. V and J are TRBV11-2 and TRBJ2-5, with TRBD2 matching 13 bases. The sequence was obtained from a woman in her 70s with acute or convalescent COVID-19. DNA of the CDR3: TGTGCCAGCAGCTTAGGGACTAGCGGGGGCCCTTCGTACTTC. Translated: CASSLGTSGGPSYF.